This T cell receptor beta chain appears in the sequencing data of a study of shared clonotypes between healthy human individuals. General observations from the study: Naive CD4 clonotypes were shared across a few donors at around 5%.

Every subset had its genomic DNA shared out evenly among several immunoSEQ plates. Generated by immunoSEQ multiplex PCR, the TCRdb table keeps only in-frame clones and is missing some. The sample includes about 2.1 million clones, about 93% seen only once; the top ten take under 2%. Naive CD8 cells comprised CD45RO-negative, CCR7-positively selected cells, excluding terminally differentiated effector memory CD45RA+ cells. CDR3 length equals 14 residues. The V and J ends lost 7 bases and 5 bases, in that order; junction bases with no gene match: 7. Germline CDR1 reads MDHEN; CDR2 reads SYDVKM. As regards this clone: Its antigen is as yet unknown.

What was sequenced was naive CD8+ T cells from PBMCs. V usage is TRBV28 and J usage is TRBJ2-1; 8 nucleotides agree with TRBD1. The sequence derives from a man younger than 35 in good health. Some clones in this sample may be carry-over from other donors' samples. The CDR3 sequence is CASTFQGADNEQFF. The CDR3 DNA is TGTGCCAGCACCTTCCAGGGGGCCGACAATGAGCAGTTCTTC.